This TCR beta chain stems from a study of blood T cell repertoires in COVID-19. On the study more broadly: The United States, Italy and Spain were the sources of the acute and convalescent COVID-19 samples. In each case, the material was cDNA or gDNA derived from T cells, B-cell-depleted T cells, or PBMCs.

Seattle patients were enrolled while actively infected and followed longitudinally. The authors' processing: Amplifying reference gene primers gave estimates of nucleated cell counts. Here immunoSEQ multiplex PCR was the method, and the copy in TCRdb shows in-frame clones only, minus some. V and J calls and clone size are copied from that table; D and trimming were computed from the DNA. The sample has more than 250,000 clones, about nine tenths seen once. The receptor comes from a woman aged 30 to 39 with COVID-19, enrolled during active disease. The sequenced sample was peripheral blood.

The CDR3, as DNA: TGCGCCAGCAGCCAAGATCCACAGGGGCCGGGCAATCAGCCCCAGCATTTT. It is translated as CASSQDPQGPGNQPQHF. The chain has TRBV4-3 and TRBJ1-5, with TRBD1 matching over 7 bases. Germline V gene lookup returns CDR1 LGHNA and CDR2 YSLEER. The CDR3 has 17 amino acids. V was clipped by 0 bases and J by 2 bases; unmatched bases: 7.